A single sample gave rise to the 13 T cell receptor beta chains below, sequenced in a study of CD8 T cells in ankylosing spondylitis. Study results and limitations: Blood from ankylosing spondylitis patients appeared to carry a characteristic roughly eight-variant TCR beta motif.

Their antigens remain unidentified. TCRdb analysed the 5' RACE reads with MiXCR anew, one entry per CDR3 protein. Counted here are fewer than 650,000 distinct CDR3 sequences, about 13% occurring once; the ten biggest clones make up 6.8%. The material sequenced was blood, either unsorted or a sorted T cell fraction (not recorded which). The source is a male donor with ankylosing spondylitis.

The CDR3 protein is CASSLLGPSYGYTF. The CDR3 DNA follows: TGTGCCAGCAGTTTATTAGGCCCCAGCTATGGCTACACCTTC. The chain couples TRBV27 to TRBJ1-2; D is undetermined. This CDR3 contains 14 residues. Trimming shortened V by 1 base and J by 4 bases, and 10 bases separated the two germline ends. The germline gives CDR1 MNHEY, CDR2 SMNVEV (reference sequence).

This clonotype was picked up a small number of times. The chain couples TRBV5-1 to TRBJ1-5; the D is unclear. V was pared by 9 bases and J by 5 bases, with 15 bases between. The CDR3 is 13 amino acids. The germline CDR1 and CDR2 sequences are SGHRS and YFSETQ. The CDR3 is CATLRPWDQPQHF. CDR3 bases: TGCGCCACCCTGCGGCCGTGGGATCAGCCCCAGCATTTT.

This chain links TRBV20-1 with TRBJ2-3; 11 bases match TRBD2. This CDR3 has 14 residues. The junction had 7 bases not matched to a gene; V was cut back by 5 bases and J by 6 bases. The germline CDR1 and CDR2 sequences are DFQATT and SNEGSKA (reference sequence). The CDR3 here is CSAPASSGRDTQYF. The CDR3 coding sequence is TGCAGTGCTCCCGCCTCTAGCGGGAGGGATACGCAGTATTTT.

The chain uses TRBV20-1 and TRBJ1-5; D unresolved. Germline CDR1 is DFQATT and CDR2 is SNEGSKA (reference sequence). V was pared by 2 bases and J by 5 bases, with 13 bases between. This CDR3 contains 14 residues. The CDR3 nucleotides read TGCAGTGCTAGAAGGTTTGGTGGCTATCAGCCCCAGCATTTT. Its protein product is CSARRFGGYQPQHF.

This clonotype was seen many times. V gene TRBV11-2 combines with J gene TRBJ2-3; 11 nucleotides agree with TRBD2. This CDR3 spans 16 amino acids. The germline gives CDR1 SGHAT, CDR2 FQNNGV. The V gene end was trimmed by 2 bases and the J gene end by 3 bases; junction bases not matched to a gene: 4. CDR3 DNA: TGTGCCAGCAGCTTACTAGCGGGAGGCGGGACAGATACGCAGTATTTT. It encodes CASSLLAGGGTDTQYF.

The gene calls are TRBV11-2 and TRBJ2-2; D tentatively fits TRBD1 or TRBD2 (5 bases each). Trimming took off 3 bases at V and 6 bases at J, with 11 bases between the two ends. Germline V CDR1 and CDR2: SGHAT, FQNNGV. The CDR3 is made up of 14 amino acids. The CDR3 DNA follows: TGTGCCAGCAGCTTGAGCGTGGGGGCCGGGGAGCTGTTTTTT. Its protein is CASSLSVGAGELFF. Combining the CDR3 with reference TRBV11-2 and TRBJ2-2 gives the whole variable domain EAGVAQSPRYKIIEKRQSVAFWCNPISGHATLYWYQQILGQGPKLLIQFQNNGVVDDSQLPKDRFSAERLKGVDSTLKIQPAKLEDSAVYLCASSLSVGAGELFFGEGSRLTVL.

The J gene is TRBJ2-1, the V gene TRBV19, with D perhaps matching TRBD2 (6 bases). V was pared by 4 bases and J by 5 bases, with 12 bases between. The CDR3 spans 14 residues. CDR1 and CDR2 (germline): LNHDA, SQIVND (reference sequence). The CDR3 DNA reads as TGTGCCAGTAGTAAGGAGCGGGCGCACAATGAGCAGTTCTTC. Protein: CASSKERAHNEQFF.

This rearrangement joins TRBV7-8 to TRBJ2-3, with TRBD2 as a possible D gene (6 bases). V was shortened by 5 bases and J by 6 bases, with 18 bases between the two germline ends. In germline, CDR1 is SGHVS, CDR2 FQNEAQ. The CDR3 runs to 15 residues. The chain's CDR3 is CASSHRDSLWDTQYF. The CDR3, as DNA: TGTGCCAGCAGCCACCGGGACTCCCTTTGGGATACGCAGTATTTT.

This clonotype was recorded a few times. The chain links TRBV12-3 or TRBV12-4 to TRBJ2-5, with TRBD1 matching 8 bases. The length of the CDR3 is 15 residues. The V and J ends lost 3 bases and 5 bases, in that order; junction bases with no gene match: 8. CDR3 loop: CASSFGTGAPETQYF. In DNA, the CDR3 is TGTGCCAGCAGTTTTGGGACAGGCGCCCCTGAGACCCAGTACTTC.

This clonotype was recorded a few times. The V gene is TRBV6-2 or TRBV6-3, the J gene TRBJ1-1; D is possibly TRBD1 (5 bases). V was shortened by 6 bases and J by 1 base, with 15 bases between the two germline ends. Germline V gene lookup returns CDR1 MNHEY and CDR2 SVGEGT. CDR3 length equals 15 residues. CDR3 sequence (DNA): TGTGCCAGCAGACCACAGCTTACAGGGAACACTGAAGCTTTCTTT. Protein product: CASRPQLTGNTEAFF.

This chain uses TRBV20-1 with TRBJ1-5; 9 nucleotides match TRBD1. J gave up 9 bases and V 5 bases, and 5 bases lay outside the gene matches. This CDR3 is built from 12 residues. Per germline, CDR1 DFQATT and CDR2 SNEGSKA (reference sequence). CDR3 loop: CSAGTGIGPQHF. The CDR3 DNA follows: TGCAGTGCTGGGACAGGGATTGGGCCCCAGCATTTT.

This chain joins TRBV10-3 and TRBJ1-1, with D possibly matching TRBD1 (5 bases). The CDR3 has 13 amino acids. Trimming stripped 7 bases from V and 1 base from J, with 10 bases between. Germline V gene lookup returns CDR1 ENHRY and CDR2 SYGVKD. The CDR3 region is CAITLGQNTEAFF. CDR3 coding DNA: TGTGCCATCACTTTAGGACAGAACACTGAAGCTTTCTTT.

V is TRBV29-1 and J is TRBJ2-7, with TRBD1 as a possible D gene (6 bases). The CDR3 totals 13 residues. V lost 7 bases and J 9 bases, leaving 22 bases between the germline ends. The V gene's germline CDR1 is SQVTM and CDR2 ANQGSEA. The CDR3 protein is CSGMTGIDDAQYF. Here the CDR3 DNA reads TGCAGCGGGATGACAGGAATAGACGACGCGCAGTACTTC.